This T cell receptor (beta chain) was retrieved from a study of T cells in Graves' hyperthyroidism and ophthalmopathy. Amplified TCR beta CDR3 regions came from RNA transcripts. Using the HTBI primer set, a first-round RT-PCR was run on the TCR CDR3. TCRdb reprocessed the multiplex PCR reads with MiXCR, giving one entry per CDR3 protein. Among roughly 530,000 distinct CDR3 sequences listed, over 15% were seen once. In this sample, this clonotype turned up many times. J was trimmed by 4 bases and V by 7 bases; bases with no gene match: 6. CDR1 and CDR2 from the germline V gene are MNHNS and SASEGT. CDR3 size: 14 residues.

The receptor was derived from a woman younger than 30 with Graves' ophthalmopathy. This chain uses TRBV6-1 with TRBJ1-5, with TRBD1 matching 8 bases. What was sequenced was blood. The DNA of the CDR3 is TGTGCCAGCACTCAGGACAGGGATAATCAGCCCCAGCATTTT. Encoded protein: CASTQDRDNQPQHF.